This note documents a single TCR beta chain sequence. V was clipped by 5 bases and J by 3 bases; unmatched bases: 5. The CDR3 is 14 amino acids. The germline gives CDR1 MNHNS, CDR2 SASEGT. Sequencing was performed with immunoSEQ multiplex PCR; in TCRdb, only in-frame clones are kept and a portion is missing. The table records around 75,000 clones, around four fifths of them present only once. These data come from a study of T cell clones after liver transplantation. This material consisted of CD4+ T cells from blood, taken less than 50 months after liver transplant. The chain has TRBV6-1 and TRBJ2-7; 9 positions match TRBD1. This receptor was taken from a human patient who received a liver transplant. T cells may partly derive from the graft donor. In DNA, the CDR3 is TGTGCCAGCAGTATCCGGACAGGGGACTACGAGCAGTACTTC. This gives the protein CASSIRTGDYEQYF.